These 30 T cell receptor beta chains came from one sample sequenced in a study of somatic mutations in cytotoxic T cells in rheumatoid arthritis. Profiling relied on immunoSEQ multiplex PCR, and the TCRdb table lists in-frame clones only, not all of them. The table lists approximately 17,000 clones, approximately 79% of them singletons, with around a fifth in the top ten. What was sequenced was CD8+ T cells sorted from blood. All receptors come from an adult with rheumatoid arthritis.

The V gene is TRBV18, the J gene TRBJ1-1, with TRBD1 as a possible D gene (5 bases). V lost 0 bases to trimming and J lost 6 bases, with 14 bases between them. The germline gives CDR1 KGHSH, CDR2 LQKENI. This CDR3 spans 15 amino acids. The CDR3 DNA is TGTGCCAGCTCACCACCGGAACAGGTCGGCGCTGAAGCTTTCTTT. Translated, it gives CASSPPEQVGAEAFF.

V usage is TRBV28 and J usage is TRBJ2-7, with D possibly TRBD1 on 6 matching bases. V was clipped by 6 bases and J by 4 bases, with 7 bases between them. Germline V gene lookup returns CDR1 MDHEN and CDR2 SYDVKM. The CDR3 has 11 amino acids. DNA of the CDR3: TGTGCCAGCAGCGGACAGTACGAGCAGTACTTC. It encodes CASSGQYEQYF. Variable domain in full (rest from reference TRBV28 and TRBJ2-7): DVKVTQSSRYLVKRTGEKVFLECVQDMDHENMFWYRQDPGLGLRLIYFSYDVKMKEKGDIPEGYSVSREKKERFSLILESASTNQTSMYLCASSGQYEQYFGPGTRLTVT.

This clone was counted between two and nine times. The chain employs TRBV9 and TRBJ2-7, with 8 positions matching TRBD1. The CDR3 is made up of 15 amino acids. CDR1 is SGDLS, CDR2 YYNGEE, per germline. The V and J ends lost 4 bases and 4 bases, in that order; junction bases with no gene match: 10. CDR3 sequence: CASSSIGDRTYEQYF. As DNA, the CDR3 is TGTGCCAGCAGCTCTATCGGGGACAGGACATACGAGCAGTACTTC.

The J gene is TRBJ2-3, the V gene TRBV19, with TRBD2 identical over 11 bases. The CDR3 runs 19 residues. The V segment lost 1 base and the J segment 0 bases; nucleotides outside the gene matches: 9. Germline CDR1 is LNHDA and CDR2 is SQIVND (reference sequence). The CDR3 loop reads CASSIGGLAVILSTDTQYF. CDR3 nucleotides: TGTGCCAGTAGTATAGGGGGACTAGCGGTGATACTAAGCACAGATACGCAGTATTTT.

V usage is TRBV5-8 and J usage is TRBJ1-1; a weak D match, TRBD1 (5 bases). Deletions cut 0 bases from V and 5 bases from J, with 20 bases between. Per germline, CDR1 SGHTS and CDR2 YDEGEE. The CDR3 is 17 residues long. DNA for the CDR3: TGTGCCAGCAGCTTGGGGGGGACCCTAATGGGAGAAACTGAAGCTTTCTTT. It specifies CASSLGGTLMGETEAFF.

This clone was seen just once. The CDR3 is CASRAGGTPRGEQFF. The CDR3 nucleotides are TGTGCCAGCAGGGCGGGAGGCACCCCGCGAGGTGAGCAGTTCTTC. This chain uses TRBV9 with TRBJ2-1; 8 bases line up with TRBD2. The length of the CDR3 is 15 residues. Germline V CDR1 and CDR2: SGDLS, YYNGEE. The V and J ends lost 5 bases and 9 bases, in that order; junction bases with no gene match: 13.

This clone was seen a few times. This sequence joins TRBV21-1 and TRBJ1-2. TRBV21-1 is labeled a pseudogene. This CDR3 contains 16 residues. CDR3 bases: TGTGCCAGCCCCCCAGGAGAAGGAAACCATCCACGAGGCTACACCTTC. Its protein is CASPPGEGNHPRGYTF.

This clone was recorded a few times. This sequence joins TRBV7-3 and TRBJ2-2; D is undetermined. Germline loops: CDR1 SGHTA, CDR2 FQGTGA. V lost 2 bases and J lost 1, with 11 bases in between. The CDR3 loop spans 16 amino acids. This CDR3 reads CASSLLVSLNTGELFF. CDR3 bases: TGTGCCAGCAGCTTACTAGTCAGCTTGAACACCGGGGAGCTGTTTTTT. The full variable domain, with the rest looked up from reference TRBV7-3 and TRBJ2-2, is GAGVSQTPSNKVTEKGKYVELRCDPISGHTALYWYRQSLGQGPEFLIYFQGTGAADDSGLPNDRFFAVRPEGSVSTLKIQRTERGDSAVYLCASSLLVSLNTGELFFGEGSRLTVL.

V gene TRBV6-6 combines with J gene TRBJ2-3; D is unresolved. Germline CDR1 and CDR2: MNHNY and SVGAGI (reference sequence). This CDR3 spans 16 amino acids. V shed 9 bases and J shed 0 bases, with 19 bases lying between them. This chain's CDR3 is CASTLTSSDSTDTQYF. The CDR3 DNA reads TGTGCCAGTACACTCACTTCATCCGATAGCACAGATACGCAGTATTTT.

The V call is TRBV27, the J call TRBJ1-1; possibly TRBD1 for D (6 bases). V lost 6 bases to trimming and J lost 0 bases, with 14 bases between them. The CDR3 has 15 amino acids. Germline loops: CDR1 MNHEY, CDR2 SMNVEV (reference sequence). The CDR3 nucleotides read TGTGCCAGCAGACAGGGCTCAGAGGTGAACACTGAAGCTTTCTTT. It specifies CASRQGSEVNTEAFF.

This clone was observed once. CDR3 residues: CASSYTGANTGELFF. CDR3 bases: TGTGCCAGCAGTTACACAGGCGCGAACACCGGGGAGCTGTTTTTT. The V gene is TRBV6-5, the J gene TRBJ2-2, with D maybe TRBD1 (5 bases). The V end lost 2 bases, the J end lost 0 bases, and 7 bases lay between the germline ends. The CDR3 is 15 amino acids. The germline CDR1 and CDR2 sequences are MNHEY and SVGAGI.

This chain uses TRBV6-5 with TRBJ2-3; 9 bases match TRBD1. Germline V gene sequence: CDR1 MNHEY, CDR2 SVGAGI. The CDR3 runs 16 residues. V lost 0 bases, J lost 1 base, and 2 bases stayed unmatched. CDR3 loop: CASSYSGQGGTDTQYF. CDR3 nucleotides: TGTGCCAGCAGTTACTCGGGACAGGGAGGCACAGATACGCAGTATTTT.

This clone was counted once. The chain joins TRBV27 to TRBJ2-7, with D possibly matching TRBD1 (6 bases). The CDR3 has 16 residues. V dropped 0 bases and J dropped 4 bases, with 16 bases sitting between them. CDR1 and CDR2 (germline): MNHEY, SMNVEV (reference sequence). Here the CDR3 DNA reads TGTGCCAGCAGTTTATCATCCCCGGGAAGGGGGTACGAGCAGTACTTC. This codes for CASSLSSPGRGYEQYF.

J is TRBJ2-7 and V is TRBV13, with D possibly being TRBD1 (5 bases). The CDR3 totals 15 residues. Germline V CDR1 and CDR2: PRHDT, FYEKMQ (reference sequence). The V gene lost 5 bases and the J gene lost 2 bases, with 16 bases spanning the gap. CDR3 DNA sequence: TGTGCCAGCAGCCCTCAGGGCTCGCCAGCCTACGAGCAGTACTTC. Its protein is CASSPQGSPAYEQYF.

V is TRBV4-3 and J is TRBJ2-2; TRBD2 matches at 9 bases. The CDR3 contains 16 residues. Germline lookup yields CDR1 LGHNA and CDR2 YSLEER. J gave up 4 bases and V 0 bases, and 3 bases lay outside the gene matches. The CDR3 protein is CASSQDSGSPTGELFF. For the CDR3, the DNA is TGCGCCAGCAGCCAAGATAGCGGGAGTCCCACCGGGGAGCTGTTTTTT.

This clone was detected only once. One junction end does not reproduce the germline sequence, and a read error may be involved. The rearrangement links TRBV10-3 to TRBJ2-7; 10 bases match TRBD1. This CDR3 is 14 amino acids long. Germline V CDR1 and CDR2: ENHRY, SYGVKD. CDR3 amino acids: CAITEGDRGHEQYF. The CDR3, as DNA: TGTGCCATCACTGAGGGGGACAGGGGCCACGAGCAGTACTTC.

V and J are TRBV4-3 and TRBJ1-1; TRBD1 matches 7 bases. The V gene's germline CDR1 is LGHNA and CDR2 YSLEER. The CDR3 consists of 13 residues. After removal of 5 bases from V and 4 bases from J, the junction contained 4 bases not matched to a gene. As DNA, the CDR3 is TGCGCCAGCAGCGCGACAGGGAGCACTGAAGCTTTCTTT. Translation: CASSATGSTEAFF.

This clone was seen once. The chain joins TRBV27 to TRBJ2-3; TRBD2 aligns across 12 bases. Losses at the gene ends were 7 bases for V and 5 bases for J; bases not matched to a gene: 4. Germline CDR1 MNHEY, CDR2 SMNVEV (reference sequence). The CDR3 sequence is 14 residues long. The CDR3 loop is CASTRLAGEDTQYF. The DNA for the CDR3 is TGTGCCAGCACCCGACTAGCGGGAGAAGATACGCAGTATTTT.

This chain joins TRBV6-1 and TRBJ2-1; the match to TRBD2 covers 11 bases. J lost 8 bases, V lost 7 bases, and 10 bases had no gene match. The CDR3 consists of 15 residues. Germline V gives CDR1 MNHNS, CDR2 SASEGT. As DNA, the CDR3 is TGTGCCAGCACCCTTCTAGCGGGAGGTATGGATGAGCAGTTCTTC. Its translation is CASTLLAGGMDEQFF.

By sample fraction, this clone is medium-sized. The CDR3 DNA reads TGTGCCAGCAGCTCTATCCAGGGTGACACTGAAGCTTTCTTT. Its protein product is CASSSIQGDTEAFF. The chain recombines TRBV7-3 with TRBJ1-1; possible D gene TRBD1, 5 bases. This CDR3 comprises 14 residues. Looked up from germline, CDR1 is SGHTA and CDR2 is FQGTGA. Deletions cut 4 bases from V and 3 bases from J, with 12 bases between. Full variable domain (missing parts from reference TRBV7-3 and TRBJ1-1): GAGVSQTPSNKVTEKGKYVELRCDPISGHTALYWYRQSLGQGPEFLIYFQGTGAADDSGLPNDRFFAVRPEGSVSTLKIQRTERGDSAVYLCASSSIQGDTEAFFGQGTRLTVV.

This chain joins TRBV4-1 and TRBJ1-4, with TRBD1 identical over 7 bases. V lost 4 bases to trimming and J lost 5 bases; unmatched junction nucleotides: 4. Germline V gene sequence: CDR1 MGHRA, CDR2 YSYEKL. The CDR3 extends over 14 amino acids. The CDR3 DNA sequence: TGCGCCAGCAGCCTGGGACAGTCAAATGAAAAACTGTTTTTT. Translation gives CASSLGQSNEKLFF.

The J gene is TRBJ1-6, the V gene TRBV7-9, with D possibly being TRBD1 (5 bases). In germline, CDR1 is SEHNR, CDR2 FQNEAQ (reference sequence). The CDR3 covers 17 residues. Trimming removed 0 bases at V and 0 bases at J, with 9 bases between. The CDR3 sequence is CASSLAAGSSYNSPLHF. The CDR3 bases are TGTGCCAGCAGCTTAGCGGCAGGGAGCTCCTATAATTCACCCCTCCACTTT.

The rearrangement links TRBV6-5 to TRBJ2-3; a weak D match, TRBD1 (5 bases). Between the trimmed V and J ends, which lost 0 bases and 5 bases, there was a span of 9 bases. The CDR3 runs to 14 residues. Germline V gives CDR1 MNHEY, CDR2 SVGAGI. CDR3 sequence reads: CASSYSGHQDTQYF. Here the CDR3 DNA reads TGTGCCAGCAGTTACTCCGGACATCAAGATACGCAGTATTTT.

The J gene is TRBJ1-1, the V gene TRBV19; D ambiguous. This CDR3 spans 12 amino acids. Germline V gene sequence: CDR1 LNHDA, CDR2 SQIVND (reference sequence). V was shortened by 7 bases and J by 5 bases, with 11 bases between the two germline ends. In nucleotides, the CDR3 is TGTGCCAGTATCAAGCGGGGTACTGAAGCTTTCTTT. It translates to CASIKRGTEAFF.

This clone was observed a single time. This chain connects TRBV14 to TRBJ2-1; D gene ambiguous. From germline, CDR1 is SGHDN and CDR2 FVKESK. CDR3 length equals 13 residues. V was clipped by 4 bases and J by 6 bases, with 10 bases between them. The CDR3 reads CASSLGSSNEQFF. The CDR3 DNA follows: TGTGCCAGCAGCCTGGGGTCAAGCAATGAGCAGTTCTTC.

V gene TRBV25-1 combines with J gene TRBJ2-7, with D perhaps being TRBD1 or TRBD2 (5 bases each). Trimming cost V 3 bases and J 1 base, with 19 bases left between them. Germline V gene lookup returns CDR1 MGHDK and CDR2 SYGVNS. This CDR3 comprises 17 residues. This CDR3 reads CASSDVVSGLASYEQYF. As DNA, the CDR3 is TGTGCCAGCAGTGATGTGGTTTCGGGGCTAGCATCCTACGAGCAGTACTTC.

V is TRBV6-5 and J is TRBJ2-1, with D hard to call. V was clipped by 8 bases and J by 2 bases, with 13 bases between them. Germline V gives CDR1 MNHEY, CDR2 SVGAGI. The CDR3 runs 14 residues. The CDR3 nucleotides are TGTGCCAGCCGTACACCTACCCCCTACAATGAGCAGTTCTTC. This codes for CASRTPTPYNEQFF.

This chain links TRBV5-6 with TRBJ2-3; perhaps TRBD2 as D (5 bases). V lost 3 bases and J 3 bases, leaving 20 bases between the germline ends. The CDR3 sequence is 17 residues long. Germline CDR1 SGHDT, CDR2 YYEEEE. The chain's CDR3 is CASSWAYSTAGTDTQYF. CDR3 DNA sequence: TGTGCCAGCAGCTGGGCCTATTCCACGGCGGGTACAGATACGCAGTATTTT.

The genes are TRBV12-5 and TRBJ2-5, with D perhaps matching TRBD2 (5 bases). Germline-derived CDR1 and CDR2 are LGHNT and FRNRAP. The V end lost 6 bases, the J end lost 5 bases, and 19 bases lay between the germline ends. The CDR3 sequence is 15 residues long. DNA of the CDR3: TGTGCTAGTGGCCCCCCCGGGGTGGGGTGGGAGACCCAGTACTTC. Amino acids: CASGPPGVGWETQYF.

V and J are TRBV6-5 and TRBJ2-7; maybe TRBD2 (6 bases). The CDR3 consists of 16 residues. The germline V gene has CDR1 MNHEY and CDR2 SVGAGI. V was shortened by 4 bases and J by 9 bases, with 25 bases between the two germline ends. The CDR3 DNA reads TGTGCCAGCAGTTGGGTGGCGGGACCTCTCTACGCCTGGCAGTACTTC. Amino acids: CASSWVAGPLYAWQYF.